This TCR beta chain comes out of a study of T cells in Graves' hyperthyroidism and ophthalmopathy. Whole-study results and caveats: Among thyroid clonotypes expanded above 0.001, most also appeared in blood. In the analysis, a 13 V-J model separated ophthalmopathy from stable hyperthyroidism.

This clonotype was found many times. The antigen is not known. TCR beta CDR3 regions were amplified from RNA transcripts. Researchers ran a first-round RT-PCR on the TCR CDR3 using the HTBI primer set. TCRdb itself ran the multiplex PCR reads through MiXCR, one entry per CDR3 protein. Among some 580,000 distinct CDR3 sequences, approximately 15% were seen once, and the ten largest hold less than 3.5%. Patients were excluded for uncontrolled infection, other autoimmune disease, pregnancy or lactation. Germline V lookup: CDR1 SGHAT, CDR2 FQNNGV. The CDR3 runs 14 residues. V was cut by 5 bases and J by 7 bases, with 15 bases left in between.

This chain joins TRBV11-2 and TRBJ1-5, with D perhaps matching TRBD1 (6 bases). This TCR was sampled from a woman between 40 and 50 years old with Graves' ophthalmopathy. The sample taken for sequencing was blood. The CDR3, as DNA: TGTGCCAGCAGCCAACAGGGTGGTTCACAGCCCCAGCATTTT. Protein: CASSQQGGSQPQHF.